One sample yielded the 22 T cell receptor beta chains listed below, sequenced in a study of patients and donors after allogeneic stem cell transplantation. MiXCR, applied by TCRdb to the RT-PCR reads, yields one record per CDR3 protein. The sample lists over 400,000 distinct CDR3 sequences, 16% occurring once. The sequenced material came from blood, either unsorted or a sorted T cell fraction (not recorded which). The source is a human donor who was either an allogeneic HSCT recipient or a stem cell or donor lymphocyte infusion donor (not recorded which). It is not recorded whose cells these are; they may come from a transplant donor.

CDR3 in DNA: TGTGCCAGCAGCTTAGTGCCCGGGACCCAGTACTTC. Protein sequence: CASSLVPGTQYF. J is TRBJ2-5 and V is TRBV7-9; D gene uncertain. CDR3 length: 12 amino acids. CDR1 and CDR2 (germline): SEHNR, FQNEAQ (reference sequence). V lost 1 base, J lost 7 bases, and 7 bases lay in between.

There are a few counts of this clonotype. V and J are TRBV5-1 and TRBJ1-6, with unresolved D. V was shortened by 4 bases and J by 9 bases, with 14 bases between the two germline ends. There are 14 residues in the CDR3. The V gene's germline CDR1 is SGHRS and CDR2 YFSETQ. CDR3 sequence (DNA): TGCGCCAGCAGCGCCAAAGTGGCTGCTTCACCCCTCCACTTT. This sequence encodes CASSAKVAASPLHF.

The chain couples TRBV6-5 to TRBJ1-2; D might be TRBD1 (5 bases). Looked up from germline, CDR1 is MNHEY and CDR2 is SVGAGI. The CDR3 has 12 amino acids. V was shortened by 8 bases and J by 3 bases, with 10 bases between the two germline ends. CDR3 in DNA: TGTGCCAGCTTGGGCAGGGACTATGGCTACACCTTC. Translating gives CASLGRDYGYTF.

The chain links TRBV15 to TRBJ2-1; TRBD2 matches at 9 bases. The J segment lost 5 bases and the V segment lost 1 base, leaving 6 bases of the junction unmatched. This CDR3 spans 16 amino acids. Germline assignment: CDR1 LNHNV and CDR2 YYDKDF (reference sequence). DNA for the CDR3: TGTGCCACCAGCAGAGCGGCTAGCGGGGCTAACAATGAGCAGTTCTTC. Translating it yields CATSRAASGANNEQFF.

A few counts support this clonotype. The rearrangement joins TRBV29-1 to TRBJ1-2, with TRBD1 as a possible D gene (5 bases). Germline V gene lookup returns CDR1 SQVTM and CDR2 ANQGSEA. CDR3 length equals 14 residues. Trimming pared 4 bases from V and 0 bases from J, leaving 12 bases between. CDR3 bases: TGCAGCGTTGTGGGACTGATGTCTAACTATGGCTACACCTTC. Translation: CSVVGLMSNYGYTF. Combining the CDR3 with reference TRBV29-1 and TRBJ1-2 gives the whole variable domain SAVISQKPSRDICQRGTSLTIQCQVDSQVTMMFWYRQQPGQSLTLIATANQGSEATYESGFVIDKFPISRPNLTFSTLTVSNMSPEDSSIYLCSVVGLMSNYGYTFGSGTRLTVV.

The chain couples TRBV2 to TRBJ2-7, with 12 bases lining up with TRBD2. The CDR3 extends over 15 amino acids. Germline V lookup: CDR1 SNHLY, CDR2 FYNNEI. Trimming took 1 base from V and 5 from J; bases not matched to a gene: 3. The CDR3 DNA follows: TGTGCCAGCAGTGAAGGGACTAGCGGGGTGAACGAGCAGTACTTC. Protein: CASSEGTSGVNEQYF.

This clonotype was counted between two and nine times. The CDR3 is CASSLLAGGPADIQYF. CDR3 bases: TGTGCCAGCAGCTTACTCGCGGGAGGGCCGGCCGACATTCAGTACTTC. The rearrangement joins TRBV7-8 to TRBJ2-4, with 9 bases identical to TRBD2. Trimming took 2 bases from V and 8 from J; bases not matched to a gene: 10. CDR3 length equals 16 residues. Per germline, CDR1 SGHVS and CDR2 FQNEAQ.

The chain links TRBV15 to TRBJ1-4, with D perhaps TRBD1 (6 bases). CDR3 length equals 15 residues. Germline CDR1 reads LNHNV; CDR2 reads YYDKDF (reference sequence). Deletions cut 0 bases from V and 4 bases from J, with 9 bases between. CDR3: CATSREGGHNEKLFF. The CDR3 DNA follows: TGTGCCACCAGCAGAGAAGGGGGACATAATGAAAAACTGTTTTTT.

This clonotype came up a few times. The genes are TRBV5-1 and TRBJ1-6; perhaps TRBD1 as D (6 bases). Germline V gene sequence: CDR1 SGHRS, CDR2 YFSETQ. The V end was cut by 0 bases, the J end by 7 bases, with 17 bases between. The CDR3 is 17 residues long. CDR3 region: CASSLGIRDTRNSPLHF. DNA for the CDR3: TGCGCCAGCAGCTTGGGGATTCGGGACACTCGAAATTCACCCCTCCACTTT.

The table lists this clonotype with a few counts. This chain links TRBV24-1 with TRBJ1-1, with D maybe TRBD1 (5 bases). The CDR3 consists of 13 residues. V gave up 8 bases and J gave up 1 base, with 10 bases separating them. Looked up from germline, CDR1 is KGHDR and CDR2 is SFDVKD. The DNA of the CDR3 is TGTGCCACCAAGATGACAGAGAACACTGAAGCTTTCTTT. Its translation: CATKMTENTEAFF.

This chain connects TRBV5-1 to TRBJ2-7; tentatively, D is TRBD2 (5 bases). CDR1 is SGHRS and CDR2 is YFSETQ in the germline V gene. V lost 7 bases to trimming and J lost 6 bases, with 14 bases between them. This CDR3 region has 12 residues. The CDR3: CASRSEGLEQYF. The CDR3 DNA sequence: TGCGCCAGCCGATCCGAGGGTCTCGAGCAGTACTTC.

This clonotype was found many times. This chain joins TRBV7-3 and TRBJ1-5, with 7 bases fitting TRBD1. CDR3 size: 13 residues. The trim removed 6 bases at V and 7 bases at J, leaving 6 bases unmatched. Looked up from germline, CDR1 is SGHTA and CDR2 is FQGTGA. In DNA, the CDR3 is TGTGCCAGCAGTCTCACAGGGGACCAGCCCCAGCATTTT. This translates into CASSLTGDQPQHF.

The J gene is TRBJ1-1, the V gene TRBV4-2, with no clear D. The germline V and J ends were trimmed by 4 bases and 7 bases, with 19 bases remaining between them. The CDR3 contains 15 residues. Germline V gene sequence: CDR1 LGHNA, CDR2 YNFKEQ. CDR3 in amino acids: CASSRYEVESNEAFF. The CDR3 region has the DNA TGTGCCAGCAGCCGATATGAGGTCGAGTCAAATGAAGCTTTCTTT.

This rearrangement joins TRBV24-1 to TRBJ2-4; D ambiguous. CDR1 and CDR2 from the germline V gene are KGHDR and SFDVKD. The length of the CDR3 is 13 residues. The germline V and J ends were trimmed by 4 bases and 3 bases, with 6 bases remaining between them. CDR3 region: CATSDPNKNIQYF. The DNA of the CDR3 is TGTGCCACCAGTGACCCCAACAAAAACATTCAGTACTTC.

The V gene is TRBV24-1, the J gene TRBJ1-2; D unclear. This CDR3 spans 13 amino acids. The ends were cut back, 4 bases at V and 6 bases at J, with 11 bases in the middle. Germline V gene sequence: CDR1 KGHDR, CDR2 SFDVKD. Here the CDR3 reads CATSDPGVHGYTF. CDR3 coding DNA: TGTGCCACCAGTGACCCGGGAGTCCATGGCTACACCTTC.

The V call is TRBV18, the J call TRBJ2-1; tentatively, D is TRBD2 (5 bases). V gave up 2 bases and J gave up 0 bases, with 5 bases separating them. The length of the CDR3 is 14 residues. Germline CDR1 KGHSH, CDR2 LQKENI. The CDR3, as DNA: TGTGCCAGCTCACCAGCGGGCTCCTACAATGAGCAGTTCTTC. Encoded protein: CASSPAGSYNEQFF.

This clonotype was detected only a few times. The chain combines TRBV3-1 with TRBJ2-3; no reliable D call. Germline V gives CDR1 LGHDT, CDR2 YNNKEL (reference sequence). The CDR3 is made up of 13 amino acids. V lost 1 base and J 2 bases, leaving 4 bases between the germline ends. DNA of the CDR3: TGTGCCAGCAGCCAAGGTGACACAGATACGCAGTATTTT. Translated, it gives CASSQGDTDTQYF.

V gene TRBV19 combines with J gene TRBJ2-2; 8 nucleotides match TRBD1. There are 17 residues in the CDR3. Germline CDR1 is LNHDA and CDR2 is SQIVND (reference sequence). Trimming removed 6 bases from V and 4 bases from J; junction bases left unmatched: 13. The CDR3 loop reads CASRGVGRQGITGELFF. DNA of the CDR3: TGTGCCAGTAGGGGGGTGGGTCGACAGGGGATCACCGGGGAGCTGTTTTTT.

This clonotype was seen at least ten times. The chain links TRBV7-8 to TRBJ1-2; unclear D gene. With 1 base removed from V and 6 bases from J, the gap between germline ends came to 9 bases. This CDR3 has 13 amino acids. Germline CDR1 SGHVS, CDR2 FQNEAQ. The CDR3 loop reads CASSLVWQHGYTF. The CDR3 DNA reads TGTGCCAGCAGCTTAGTTTGGCAGCATGGCTACACCTTC. The entire variable domain, with the rest obtained from reference TRBV7-8 and TRBJ1-2, is as follows: GAGVSQSPRYKVAKRGQDVALRCDPISGHVSLFWYQQALGQGPEFLTYFQNEAQLDKSGLPSDRFFAERPEGSVSTLKIQRTQQEDSAVYLCASSLVWQHGYTFGSGTRLTVV.

This chain uses TRBV6-5 with TRBJ2-1; 11 nucleotides align to TRBD2. This CDR3 region has 17 residues. Germline V gene sequence: CDR1 MNHEY, CDR2 SVGAGI. The V and J ends lost 4 bases and 3 bases, in that order; junction bases with no gene match: 8. CDR3 region: CASSFTSGSLGYNEQFF. The CDR3 DNA sequence: TGTGCCAGCAGTTTCACTAGCGGGAGCTTGGGCTACAATGAGCAGTTCTTC.

The J gene is TRBJ2-5, the V gene TRBV20-1; weak D call: TRBD2 (6 bases). The CDR3 totals 15 residues. Trimming took off 1 base at V and 1 base at J, with 13 bases between the two ends. Germline V lookup: CDR1 DFQATT, CDR2 SNEGSKA (reference sequence). The CDR3 region is CSARGIADIQETQYF. The CDR3 nucleotides are TGCAGTGCTAGAGGGATAGCGGACATCCAAGAGACCCAGTACTTC.

V is TRBV7-3 and J is TRBJ2-7; 7 nucleotides line up with TRBD2. CDR1 SGHTA and CDR2 FQGTGA come from the germline V gene. This CDR3 is built from 14 residues. V was pared by 1 base and J by 2 bases, with 2 bases of the junction left unmatched. CDR3 nucleotides: TGTGCCAGCAGCTTAAACGGGAGGACCTACGAGCAGTACTTC. It yields the protein CASSLNGRTYEQYF.